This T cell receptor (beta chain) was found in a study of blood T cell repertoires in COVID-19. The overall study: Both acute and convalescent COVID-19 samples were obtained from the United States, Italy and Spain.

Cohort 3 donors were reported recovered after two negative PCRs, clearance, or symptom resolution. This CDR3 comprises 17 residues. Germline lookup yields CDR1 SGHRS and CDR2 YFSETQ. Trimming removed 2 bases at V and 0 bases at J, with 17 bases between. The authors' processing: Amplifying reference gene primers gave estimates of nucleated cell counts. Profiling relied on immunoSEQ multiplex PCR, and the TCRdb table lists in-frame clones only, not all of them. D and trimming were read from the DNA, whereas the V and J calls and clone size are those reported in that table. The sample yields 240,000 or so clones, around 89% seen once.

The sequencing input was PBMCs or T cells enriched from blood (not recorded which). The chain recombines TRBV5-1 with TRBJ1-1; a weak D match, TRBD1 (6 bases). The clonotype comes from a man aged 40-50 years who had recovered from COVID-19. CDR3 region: CASSFQDSKTVNTEAFF. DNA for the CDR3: TGCGCCAGCAGCTTTCAGGACAGCAAAACCGTGAACACTGAAGCTTTCTTT.